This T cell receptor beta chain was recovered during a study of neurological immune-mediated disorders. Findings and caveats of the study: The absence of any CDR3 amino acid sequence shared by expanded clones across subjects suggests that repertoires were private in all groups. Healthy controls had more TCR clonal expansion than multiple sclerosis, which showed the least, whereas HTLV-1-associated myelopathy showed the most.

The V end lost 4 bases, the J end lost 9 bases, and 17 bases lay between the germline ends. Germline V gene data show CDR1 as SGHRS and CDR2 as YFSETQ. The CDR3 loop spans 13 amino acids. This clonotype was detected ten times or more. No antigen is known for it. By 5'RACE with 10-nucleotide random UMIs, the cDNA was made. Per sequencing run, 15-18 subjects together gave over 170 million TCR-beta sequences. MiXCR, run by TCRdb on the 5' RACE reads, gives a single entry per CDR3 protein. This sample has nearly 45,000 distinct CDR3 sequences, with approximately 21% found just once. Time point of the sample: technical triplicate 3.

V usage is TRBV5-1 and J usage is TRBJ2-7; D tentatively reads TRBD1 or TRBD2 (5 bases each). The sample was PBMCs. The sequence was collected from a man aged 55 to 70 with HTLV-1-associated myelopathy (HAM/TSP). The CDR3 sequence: CASSPGAAFGQYF. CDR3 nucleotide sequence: TGCGCCAGCAGCCCCGGGGCAGCTTTTGGGCAGTACTTC.